These T cell receptor beta chains were read from a single sample in a study of shared clonotypes between healthy human individuals. The data were produced by immunoSEQ multiplex PCR, yet TCRdb's version contains in-frame clones alone and is incomplete. Of around 700,000 clones listed, approximately 73% are singletons. The source material was memory CD4+ T cells sorted from blood. These receptors came from a woman in her thirties in good health. Both conserved end residues are part of each CDR3. Each record gives: V gene, clone size, J gene, D gene, CDR3 DNA, CDR3 protein. A D gene is named only where the DNA matches it firmly. Clone size is shown for a subset of rows, as once, few, many or a class of expanded clone.

V: TRBV5-1
size: NA
J: TRBJ2-5
D: NA
DNA: TGCGCCAGCAGCTTGACGGCAGGGACTTCGGAGACCCAGTACTTC
CDR3: CASSLTAGTSETQYF

V: TRBV5-1
size: many
J: TRBJ2-1
D: TRBD2
DNA: TGCGCCAGCAGCCAGGACGGACTAGCGGGAAGTTCAAGGCAGTTCTTC
CDR3: CASSQDGLAGSSRQFF

V: TRBV18
size: NA
J: TRBJ2-1
D: TRBD2
DNA: TGTGCCAGCTCCCGTGGGACTAGCGGGAGCTCCTACAATGAGCAGTTCTTC
CDR3: CASSRGTSGSSYNEQFF

V: TRBV25-1
size: NA
J: TRBJ2-4
D: TRBD2
DNA: TGTGCCAGCAGTGACGGACTAGTAGAAGCCCCAGCCAAAAACATTCAGTACTTC
CDR3: CASSDGLVEAPAKNIQYF

V: TRBV10-3
size: many
J: TRBJ2-7
D: TRBD1
DNA: TGTGCCATCAGCCCGGGACAGGAGAGCCACGAGCAGTACTTC
CDR3: CAISPGQESHEQYF

V: TRBV30
size: once
J: TRBJ2-7
D: NA
DNA: TGTGCCTGGACCCCCATGCCGGCCCCCTACGAGCAGTACTTC
CDR3: CAWTPMPAPYEQYF

V: TRBV20-1
size: once
J: TRBJ2-5
D: NA
DNA: TGCAGTGCTAGAGAGGTAGAGACCCAGTACTTC
CDR3: CSAREVETQYF

V: TRBV4-2
size: NA
J: TRBJ2-1
D: TRBD2
DNA: TGTGCCAGCAGCCAAATCATTTGGCGGGAGGGATCCTACAATGAGCAGTTCTTC
CDR3: CASSQIIWREGSYNEQFF

V: TRBV11-2
size: NA
J: TRBJ2-1
D: TRBD2
DNA: TGTGCCAGCAACCCGGGACTAGCGGGAGGGGGCCGGGGGAATGAGCAGTTCTTC
CDR3: CASNPGLAGGGRGNEQFF

V: TRBV11-2
size: NA
J: TRBJ1-5
D: NA
DNA: TGTGCCAGCAGCTCGCAGAGAGATCAGCCCCAGCATTTT
CDR3: CASSSQRDQPQHF

V: TRBV18
size: NA
J: TRBJ2-7
D: TRBD2
DNA: TGTGCCAGCTCCCCGGGACTAGCGGACGAGCAGTACTTC
CDR3: CASSPGLADEQYF

V: TRBV6-1
size: NA
J: TRBJ1-1
D: NA
DNA: TGTGCCAGCAGCCGGGTGAAGAACACTGAAGCTTTCTTT
CDR3: CASSRVKNTEAFF

V: TRBV27
size: NA
J: TRBJ2-7
D: TRBD1
DNA: TGTGCCAGCGCCTGGGACAGGGGACGCCACGAGCAGTACTTC
CDR3: CASAWDRGRHEQYF

V: TRBV5-1
size: NA
J: TRBJ2-2
D: NA
DNA: TGCGCCAGCACCATTAGCGGAAACACCGGGGAGCTGTTTTTT
CDR3: CASTISGNTGELFF

V: TRBV28
size: NA
J: TRBJ1-2
D: NA
DNA: TGTGCCAGCAGTCCTTCGGGGCCCTCTCGAGGCTACACCTTC
CDR3: CASSPSGPSRGYTF

V: TRBV4-2
size: NA
J: TRBJ1-2
D: NA
DNA: TGTGCCAGCAGCCAAGATAACACAAACTATGGCTACACCTTC
CDR3: CASSQDNTNYGYTF

V: TRBV27
size: NA
J: TRBJ2-2
D: TRBD1
DNA: TGTGCCAGCAGTTCCCAGGGGGCCAACACCGGGCGGCTGTTTTTT
CDR3: CASSSQGANTGRLFF

V: TRBV11-1
size: NA
J: TRBJ1-1
D: NA
DNA: TGTGCCAGCAGCACAACGGGGGGCTGGAACACTGAAGCTTTCTTT
CDR3: CASSTTGGWNTEAFF

V: TRBV6-1
size: NA
J: TRBJ2-3
D: NA
DNA: TGTGCCAGCAGGACAGGTTGGGGCACAGATACGCAGTATTTT
CDR3: CASRTGWGTDTQYF

V: TRBV25-1
size: NA
J: TRBJ2-1
D: NA
DNA: TGTGCCAGCAGTGGACTCAATGAGCAGTTCTTC
CDR3: CASSGLNEQFF

V: TRBV19
size: NA
J: TRBJ2-5
D: NA
DNA: TGTGCCAGTAGTATGTTCAGGGGAGAGACCCAGTACTTC
CDR3: CASSMFRGETQYF

V: TRBV29-1
size: NA
J: TRBJ2-5
D: NA
DNA: TGCAGCGTTGGACTGAACCAAGAGACCCAGTACTTC
CDR3: CSVGLNQETQYF

V: TRBV7-9
size: once
J: TRBJ2-2
D: NA
DNA: TGTGCCAGCAGCTTAGTGACTGCCCACACCGGGGAGCTGTTTTTT
CDR3: CASSLVTAHTGELFF